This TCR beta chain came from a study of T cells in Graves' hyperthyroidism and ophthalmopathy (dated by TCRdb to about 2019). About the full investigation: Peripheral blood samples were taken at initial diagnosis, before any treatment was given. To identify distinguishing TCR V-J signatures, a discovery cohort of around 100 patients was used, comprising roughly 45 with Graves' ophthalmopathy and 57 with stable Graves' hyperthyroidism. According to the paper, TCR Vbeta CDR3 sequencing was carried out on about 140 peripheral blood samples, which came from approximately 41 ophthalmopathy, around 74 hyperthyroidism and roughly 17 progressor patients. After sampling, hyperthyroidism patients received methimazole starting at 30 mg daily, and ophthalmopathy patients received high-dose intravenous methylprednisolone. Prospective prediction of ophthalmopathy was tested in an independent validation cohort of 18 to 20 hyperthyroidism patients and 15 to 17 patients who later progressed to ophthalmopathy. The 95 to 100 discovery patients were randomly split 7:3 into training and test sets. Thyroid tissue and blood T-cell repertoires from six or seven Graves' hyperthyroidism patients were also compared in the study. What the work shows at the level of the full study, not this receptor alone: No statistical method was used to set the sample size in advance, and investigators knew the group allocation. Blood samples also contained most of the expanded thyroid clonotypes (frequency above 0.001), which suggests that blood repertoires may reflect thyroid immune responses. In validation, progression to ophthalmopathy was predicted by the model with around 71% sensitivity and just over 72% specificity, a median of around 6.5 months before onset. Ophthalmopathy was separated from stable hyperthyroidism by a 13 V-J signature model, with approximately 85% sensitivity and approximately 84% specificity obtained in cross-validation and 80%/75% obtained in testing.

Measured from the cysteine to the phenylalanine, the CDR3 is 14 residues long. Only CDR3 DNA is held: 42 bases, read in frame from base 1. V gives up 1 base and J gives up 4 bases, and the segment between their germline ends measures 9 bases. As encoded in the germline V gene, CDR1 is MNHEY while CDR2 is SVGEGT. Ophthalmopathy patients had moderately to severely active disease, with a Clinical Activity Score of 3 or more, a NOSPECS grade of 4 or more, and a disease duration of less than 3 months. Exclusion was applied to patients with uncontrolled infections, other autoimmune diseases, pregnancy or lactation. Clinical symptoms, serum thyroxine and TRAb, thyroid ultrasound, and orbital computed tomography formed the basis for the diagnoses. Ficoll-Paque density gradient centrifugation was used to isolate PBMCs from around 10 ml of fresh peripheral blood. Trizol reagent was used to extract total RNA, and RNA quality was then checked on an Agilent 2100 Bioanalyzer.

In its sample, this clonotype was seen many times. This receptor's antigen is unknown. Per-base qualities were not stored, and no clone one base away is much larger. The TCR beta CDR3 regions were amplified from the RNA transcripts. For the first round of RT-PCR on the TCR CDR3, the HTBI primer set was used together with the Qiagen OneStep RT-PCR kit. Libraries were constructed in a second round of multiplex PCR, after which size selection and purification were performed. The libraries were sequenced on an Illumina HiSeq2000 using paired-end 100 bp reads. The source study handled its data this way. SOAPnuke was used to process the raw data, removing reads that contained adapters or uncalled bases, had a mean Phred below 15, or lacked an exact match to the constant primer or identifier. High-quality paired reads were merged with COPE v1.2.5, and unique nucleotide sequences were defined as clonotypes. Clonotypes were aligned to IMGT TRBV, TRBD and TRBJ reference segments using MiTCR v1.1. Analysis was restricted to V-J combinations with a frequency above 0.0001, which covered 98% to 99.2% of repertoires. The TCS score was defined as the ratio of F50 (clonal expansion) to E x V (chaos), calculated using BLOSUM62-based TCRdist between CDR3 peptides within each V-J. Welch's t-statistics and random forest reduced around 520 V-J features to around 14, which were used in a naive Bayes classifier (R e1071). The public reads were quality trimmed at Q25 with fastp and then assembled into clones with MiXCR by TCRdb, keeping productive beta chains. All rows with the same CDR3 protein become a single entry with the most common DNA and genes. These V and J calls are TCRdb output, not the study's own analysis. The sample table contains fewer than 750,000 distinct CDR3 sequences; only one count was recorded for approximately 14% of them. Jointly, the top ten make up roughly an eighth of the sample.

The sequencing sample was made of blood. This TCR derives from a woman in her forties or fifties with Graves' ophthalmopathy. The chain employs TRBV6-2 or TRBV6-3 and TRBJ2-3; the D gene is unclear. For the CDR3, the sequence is CASSYLGLPDTQYF. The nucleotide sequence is TGTGCCAGCAGTTACTTGGGGTTGCCAGATACGCAGTATTTT.